The sequence of this TCR beta chain was determined in a study of CXCR3-negative and CXCR3-positive naive CD8 T cells. Study-wide findings and caveats: Naive cells with CXCR3 showed TRB CDR3s that were more hydrophobic than those in CXCR3-negative naive cells. Similar TRBV-TRBJ gene usage was seen in naive CXCR3-negative and CXCR3-positive cells, but not in memory cells.

The CDR3 has 14 residues. Per germline, CDR1 DFQATT and CDR2 SNEGSKA (reference sequence). Via 5' RACE with UMI labels, TRB cDNA libraries were prepared. TCRdb re-called the 5' RACE reads and shows each CDR3 protein once, DNA omitted. The table gives 150,000 to 180,000 distinct CDR3 sequences; the top ten clones make up approximately 0.5% of it. Worth noting for this clonotype: Its specificity is not known.

The chain couples TRBV20-1 to TRBJ1-1; TCRdb picks TRBD1, but there is no DNA to check that call. The TCR originated in a human donor in good health. Some clones in this sample may be carry-over from other donors' samples. The sample was naive CXCR3+ CD8+ T cells from blood. As for subset: CD45RO-CCR7+CD27+CD95- naive CD8+ T cells expressing CXCR3 (TNR3+). CDR3 region: CSAHRDRVNTEAFF.